These 20 T cell receptor beta chains originate from one sample sequenced in a study of beta chain features in type 1 diabetes. Their target antigens are unknown. Expressed TCRB transcripts were sequenced after all isolated RNA was converted to cDNA. Clones were sequenced by immunoSEQ multiplex PCR, and TCRdb holds only the in-frame ones, with some missing. The profile covers nearly 350,000 clones, with around 9.3% appearing a single time and 1% taken by the ten largest. Study-level findings and limits: People with Type 1 diabetes carried modestly yet significantly shorter TCRB CDR3s in all four CD4+ subsets.

Source material: central memory CD4+ T cells from blood. Source of these receptors: a man aged 25-45 years with type 1 diabetes.

This clone has a handful of counts. The rearrangement links TRBV5-4 to TRBJ2-3; the match to TRBD2 covers 7 bases. Germline V CDR1 and CDR2: SGHNT, YYREEE (reference sequence). The V and J ends lost 4 bases and 3 bases, in that order; junction bases with no gene match: 8. This CDR3 has 15 amino acids. CDR3 DNA sequence: TGTGCCAGCAGCGGGGGGGGACGTGGGACAGATACGCAGTATTTT. Its protein is CASSGGGRGTDTQYF.

This chain links TRBV5-4 with TRBJ2-1; 8 nucleotides agree with TRBD1. Looked up from germline, CDR1 is SGHNT and CDR2 is YYREEE (reference sequence). The junction had 3 bases not matched to a gene; V was cut back by 1 base and J by 6 bases. The CDR3 runs to 14 residues. The CDR3 region is CASSLSTGGNEQFF. The CDR3 coding sequence is TGTGCCAGCAGCTTGAGTACAGGGGGCAATGAGCAGTTCTTC.

This clone was detected only a few times. The genes are TRBV7-2 and TRBJ1-3; D unresolved. The CDR3 has 15 amino acids. Germline lookup yields CDR1 SGHTA and CDR2 FQGNSA. V was cut by 2 bases and J by 2 bases, with 10 bases left in between. The CDR3 coding sequence is TGTGCCAGCAGCTTATTTAGCGGGCCTGGAAACACCATATATTTT. This translates into CASSLFSGPGNTIYF.

This clone is medium-sized. The gene calls are TRBV28 and TRBJ2-7, with 8 bases lining up with TRBD1. The CDR3 has 13 residues. Germline CDR1 is MDHEN and CDR2 is SYDVKM. The V gene end was trimmed by 8 bases and the J gene end by 7 bases; junction bases not matched to a gene: 10. CDR3 bases: TGTGCCAGCGAGACAGGGGCCAGGGGGGAGCAGTACTTC. It codes for CASETGARGEQYF.

This clone has only a few counts. This sequence joins TRBV7-8 and TRBJ2-5, with TRBD2 as a possible D gene (6 bases). This CDR3 spans 16 amino acids. CDR1 is SGHVS and CDR2 is FQNEAQ in the germline V gene. The V end lost 5 bases, the J end lost 5 bases, and 21 bases lay between the germline ends. The CDR3 protein is CASSPLRDSSKETQYF. In DNA form, the CDR3 reads TGTGCCAGCAGCCCCTTACGGGACTCCAGCAAGGAGACCCAGTACTTC.

V and J are TRBV5-1 and TRBJ1-2; D is possibly TRBD1 (5 bases). The V end was cut by 7 bases, the J end by 4 bases, with 14 bases between. CDR3 length equals 13 residues. CDR1 is SGHRS, CDR2 YFSETQ, per germline. The CDR3 DNA is TGCGCCAGCGGCCGGGACGGCCCCTATGGCTACACCTTC. Translated, it gives CASGRDGPYGYTF.

For this clone: At one boundary the junction diverges from the germline segment, which might be a read error. The chain employs TRBV7-7 and TRBJ2-6; weak D call: TRBD2 (6 bases). The germline gives CDR1 SSHAT, CDR2 FNYEAQ (reference sequence). This CDR3 spans 15 amino acids. The CDR3 sequence: CASSEMRGGANVLTF. CDR3 in DNA: TGTGCTAGCAGCGAGATGCGGGGTGGGGCCAACGTCCTGACTTTC.

This clone was observed a handful of times. The CDR3 bases are TGTGCCAGCAGCGAACACAGCCCTCTGAGCACTGAAGCTTTCTTT. Residues: CASSEHSPLSTEAFF. The chain joins TRBV7-9 to TRBJ1-1; D unclear. The CDR3 is made up of 15 amino acids. CDR1 and CDR2 (germline): SEHNR, FQNEAQ (reference sequence). V was pared by 5 bases and J by 4 bases, with 17 bases between.

This chain joins TRBV20-1 and TRBJ1-1; weak D call: TRBD1 (5 bases). V shed 3 bases and J shed 7 bases, with 9 bases lying between them. Germline CDR1 DFQATT, CDR2 SNEGSKA (reference sequence). This CDR3 is 11 amino acids long. The CDR3 region has the DNA TGCAGTGCTAGTGGGGACGGTGAAGCTTTCTTT. Its translation is CSASGDGEAFF.

The chain is built from TRBV29-1 and TRBJ1-1; D is ambiguous. The V end lost 4 bases, the J end lost 6 bases, and 9 bases lay between the germline ends. The germline CDR1 and CDR2 sequences are SQVTM and ANQGSEA. This CDR3 is 11 amino acids long. The CDR3 DNA is TGCAGCGTTGGTGGGTTGGCTGAAGCTTTCTTT. Encoded protein: CSVGGLAEAFF.

The chain has TRBV28 and TRBJ1-2; D remains unclear. The V end was cut by 6 bases, the J end by 10 bases, with 12 bases between. The CDR3 sequence is 11 residues long. From germline, CDR1 is MDHEN and CDR2 SYDVKM. The CDR3: CASSSSHTYTF. For the CDR3, the DNA is TGTGCCAGCAGCTCATCTCACACCTACACCTTC.

This chain connects TRBV5-1 to TRBJ2-5, with 11 bases lining up with TRBD2. The CDR3 consists of 17 residues. Per germline, CDR1 SGHRS and CDR2 YFSETQ. V lost 4 bases and J lost 2; bases outside the gene matches: 10. The CDR3 nucleotides read TGCGCCAGCAGCCGAGGGGTTCTAGCGGGGGGACAAGAGACCCAGTACTTC. This encodes CASSRGVLAGGQETQYF.

The J gene is TRBJ1-5, the V gene TRBV19; D gene uncertain. Germline CDR1 LNHDA, CDR2 SQIVND (reference sequence). The CDR3 spans 15 residues. V lost 1 base and J 0 bases, leaving 7 bases between the germline ends. This chain's CDR3 is CASSIGKVSNQPQHF. In DNA form, the CDR3 reads TGTGCCAGTAGTATAGGAAAGGTTAGCAATCAGCCCCAGCATTTT.

The V call is TRBV7-2, the J call TRBJ2-7, with 8 bases matching TRBD1. The CDR3 totals 13 residues. Germline V gene lookup returns CDR1 SGHTA and CDR2 FQGNSA. Trimming removed 6 bases from V and 5 bases from J; junction bases left unmatched: 6. CDR3 DNA: TGTGCCAGCAGTCTAGGACAGGGCGACGAGCAGTACTTC. Translation: CASSLGQGDEQYF.

This clone turned up a few times. This sequence joins TRBV18 and TRBJ1-1; D gene ambiguous. Between the trimmed V and J ends, which lost 3 bases and 5 bases, there was a span of 13 bases. The germline V gene has CDR1 KGHSH and CDR2 LQKENI. CDR3 length: 14 amino acids. The CDR3, as DNA: TGTGCCAGCTCACCGGAGGGAGGGCGGACTGAAGCTTTCTTT. Its translation is CASSPEGGRTEAFF.

J is TRBJ2-7 and V is TRBV19; D not certain. The CDR3 totals 12 residues. Trimming took 4 bases from V and 4 from J, leaving 8 bases between them. Germline V CDR1 and CDR2: LNHDA, SQIVND (reference sequence). The CDR3 region is CASSKDMYEQYF. In DNA form, the CDR3 reads TGTGCCAGTAGTAAAGACATGTACGAGCAGTACTTC.

This clone turned up a few times. V gene TRBV19 combines with J gene TRBJ2-6; a possible D gene is TRBD2 (5 bases). The CDR3 length is 18 residues. Trimming removed 2 bases from V and 3 bases from J, with 17 bases in between. Germline V gene lookup returns CDR1 LNHDA and CDR2 SQIVND (reference sequence). The CDR3 DNA reads as TGTGCCAGTAGTATAATTACCCGGACGAGGGATGGGGCCAACGTCCTGACTTTC. It is translated as CASSIITRTRDGANVLTF.

This clone was found a few times. This chain joins TRBV5-1 and TRBJ2-1; no firm D call. There are 13 residues in the CDR3. Germline CDR1 is SGHRS and CDR2 is YFSETQ. The V end lost 0 bases, the J end lost 5 bases, and 6 bases lay between the germline ends. The CDR3 nucleotides read TGCGCCAGCAGCTTGGGAATAGACAATGAGCAGTTCTTC. This codes for CASSLGIDNEQFF.

This rearrangement joins TRBV10-3 to TRBJ2-1, with 11 bases fitting TRBD1. CDR3 size: 13 residues. J lost 6 bases, V lost 8 bases, and 3 bases had no gene match. Per germline, CDR1 ENHRY and CDR2 SYGVKD. The CDR3 is CAIGQGATNEQFF. The CDR3 DNA reads TGTGCCATCGGACAGGGGGCAACCAATGAGCAGTTCTTC.

This sequence joins TRBV4-3 and TRBJ2-3, with D tentatively TRBD2 (5 bases). V was shortened by 0 bases and J by 4 bases, with 14 bases between the two germline ends. This CDR3 comprises 16 residues. Germline CDR1 reads LGHNA; CDR2 reads YSLEER. The CDR3 protein is CASSQEPGIGADTQYF. The CDR3 DNA sequence: TGCGCCAGCAGCCAAGAGCCGGGGATTGGCGCAGATACGCAGTATTTT.